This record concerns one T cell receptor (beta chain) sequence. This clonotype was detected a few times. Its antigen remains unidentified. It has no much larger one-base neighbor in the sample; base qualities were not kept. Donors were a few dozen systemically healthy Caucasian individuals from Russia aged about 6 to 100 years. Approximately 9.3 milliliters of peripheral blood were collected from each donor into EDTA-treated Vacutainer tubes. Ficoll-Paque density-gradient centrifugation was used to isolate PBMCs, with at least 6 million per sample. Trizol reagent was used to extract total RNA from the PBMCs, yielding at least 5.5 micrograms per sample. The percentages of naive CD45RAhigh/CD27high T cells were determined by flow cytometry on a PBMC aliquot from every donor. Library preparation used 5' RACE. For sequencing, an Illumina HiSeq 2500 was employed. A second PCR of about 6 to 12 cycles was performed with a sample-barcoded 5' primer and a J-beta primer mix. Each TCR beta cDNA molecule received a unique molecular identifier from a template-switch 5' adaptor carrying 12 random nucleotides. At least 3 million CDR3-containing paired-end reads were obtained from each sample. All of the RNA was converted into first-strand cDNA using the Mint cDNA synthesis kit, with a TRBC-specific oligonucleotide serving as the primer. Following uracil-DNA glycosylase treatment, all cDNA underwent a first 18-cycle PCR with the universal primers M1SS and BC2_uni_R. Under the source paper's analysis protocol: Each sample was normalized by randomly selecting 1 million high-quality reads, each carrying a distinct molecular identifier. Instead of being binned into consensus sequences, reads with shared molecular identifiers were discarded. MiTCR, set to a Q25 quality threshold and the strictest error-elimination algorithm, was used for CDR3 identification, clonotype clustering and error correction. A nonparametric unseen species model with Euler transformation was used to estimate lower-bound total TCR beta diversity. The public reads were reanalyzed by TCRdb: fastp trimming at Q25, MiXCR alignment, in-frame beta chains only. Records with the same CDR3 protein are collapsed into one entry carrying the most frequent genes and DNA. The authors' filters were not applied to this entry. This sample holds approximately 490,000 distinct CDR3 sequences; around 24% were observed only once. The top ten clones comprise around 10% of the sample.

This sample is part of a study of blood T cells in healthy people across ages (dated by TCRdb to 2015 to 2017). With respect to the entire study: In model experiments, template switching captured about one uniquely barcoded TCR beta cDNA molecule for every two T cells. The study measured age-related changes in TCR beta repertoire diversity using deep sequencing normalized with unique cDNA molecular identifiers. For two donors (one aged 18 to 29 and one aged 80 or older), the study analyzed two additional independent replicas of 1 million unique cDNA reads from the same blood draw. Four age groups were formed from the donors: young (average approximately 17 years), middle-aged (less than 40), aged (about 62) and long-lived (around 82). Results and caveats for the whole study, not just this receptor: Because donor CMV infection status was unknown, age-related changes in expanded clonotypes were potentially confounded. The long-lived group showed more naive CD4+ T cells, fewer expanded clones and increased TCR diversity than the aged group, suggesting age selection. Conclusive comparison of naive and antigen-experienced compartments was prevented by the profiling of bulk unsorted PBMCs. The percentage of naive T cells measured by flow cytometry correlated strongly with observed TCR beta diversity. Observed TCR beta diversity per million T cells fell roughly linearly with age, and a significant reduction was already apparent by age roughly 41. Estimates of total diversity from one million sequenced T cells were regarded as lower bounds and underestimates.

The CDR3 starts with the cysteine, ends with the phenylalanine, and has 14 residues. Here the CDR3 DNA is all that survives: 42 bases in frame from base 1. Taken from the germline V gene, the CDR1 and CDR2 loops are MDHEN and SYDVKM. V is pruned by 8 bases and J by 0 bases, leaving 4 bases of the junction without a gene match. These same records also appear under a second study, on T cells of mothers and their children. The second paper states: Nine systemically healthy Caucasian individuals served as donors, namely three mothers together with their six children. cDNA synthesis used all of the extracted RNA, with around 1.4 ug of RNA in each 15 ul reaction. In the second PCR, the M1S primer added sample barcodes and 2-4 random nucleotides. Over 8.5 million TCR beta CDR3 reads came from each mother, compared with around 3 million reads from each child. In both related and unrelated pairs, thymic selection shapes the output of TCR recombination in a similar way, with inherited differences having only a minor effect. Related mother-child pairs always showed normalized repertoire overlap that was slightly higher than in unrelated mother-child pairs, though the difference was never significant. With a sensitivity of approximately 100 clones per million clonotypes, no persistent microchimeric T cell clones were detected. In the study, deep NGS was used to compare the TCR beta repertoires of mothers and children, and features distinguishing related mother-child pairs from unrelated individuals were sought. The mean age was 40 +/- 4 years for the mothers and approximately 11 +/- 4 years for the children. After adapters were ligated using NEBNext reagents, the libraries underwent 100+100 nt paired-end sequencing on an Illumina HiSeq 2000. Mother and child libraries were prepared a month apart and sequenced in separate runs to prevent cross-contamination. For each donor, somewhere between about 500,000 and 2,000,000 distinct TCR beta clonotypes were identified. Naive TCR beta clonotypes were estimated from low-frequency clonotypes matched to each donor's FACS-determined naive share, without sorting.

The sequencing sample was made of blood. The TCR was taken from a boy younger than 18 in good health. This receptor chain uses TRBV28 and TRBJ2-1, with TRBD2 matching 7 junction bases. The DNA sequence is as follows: TGTGCCAGCGGGGAGGGAGTCTCCTACAATGAGCAGTTCTTC. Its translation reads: CASGEGVSYNEQFF.